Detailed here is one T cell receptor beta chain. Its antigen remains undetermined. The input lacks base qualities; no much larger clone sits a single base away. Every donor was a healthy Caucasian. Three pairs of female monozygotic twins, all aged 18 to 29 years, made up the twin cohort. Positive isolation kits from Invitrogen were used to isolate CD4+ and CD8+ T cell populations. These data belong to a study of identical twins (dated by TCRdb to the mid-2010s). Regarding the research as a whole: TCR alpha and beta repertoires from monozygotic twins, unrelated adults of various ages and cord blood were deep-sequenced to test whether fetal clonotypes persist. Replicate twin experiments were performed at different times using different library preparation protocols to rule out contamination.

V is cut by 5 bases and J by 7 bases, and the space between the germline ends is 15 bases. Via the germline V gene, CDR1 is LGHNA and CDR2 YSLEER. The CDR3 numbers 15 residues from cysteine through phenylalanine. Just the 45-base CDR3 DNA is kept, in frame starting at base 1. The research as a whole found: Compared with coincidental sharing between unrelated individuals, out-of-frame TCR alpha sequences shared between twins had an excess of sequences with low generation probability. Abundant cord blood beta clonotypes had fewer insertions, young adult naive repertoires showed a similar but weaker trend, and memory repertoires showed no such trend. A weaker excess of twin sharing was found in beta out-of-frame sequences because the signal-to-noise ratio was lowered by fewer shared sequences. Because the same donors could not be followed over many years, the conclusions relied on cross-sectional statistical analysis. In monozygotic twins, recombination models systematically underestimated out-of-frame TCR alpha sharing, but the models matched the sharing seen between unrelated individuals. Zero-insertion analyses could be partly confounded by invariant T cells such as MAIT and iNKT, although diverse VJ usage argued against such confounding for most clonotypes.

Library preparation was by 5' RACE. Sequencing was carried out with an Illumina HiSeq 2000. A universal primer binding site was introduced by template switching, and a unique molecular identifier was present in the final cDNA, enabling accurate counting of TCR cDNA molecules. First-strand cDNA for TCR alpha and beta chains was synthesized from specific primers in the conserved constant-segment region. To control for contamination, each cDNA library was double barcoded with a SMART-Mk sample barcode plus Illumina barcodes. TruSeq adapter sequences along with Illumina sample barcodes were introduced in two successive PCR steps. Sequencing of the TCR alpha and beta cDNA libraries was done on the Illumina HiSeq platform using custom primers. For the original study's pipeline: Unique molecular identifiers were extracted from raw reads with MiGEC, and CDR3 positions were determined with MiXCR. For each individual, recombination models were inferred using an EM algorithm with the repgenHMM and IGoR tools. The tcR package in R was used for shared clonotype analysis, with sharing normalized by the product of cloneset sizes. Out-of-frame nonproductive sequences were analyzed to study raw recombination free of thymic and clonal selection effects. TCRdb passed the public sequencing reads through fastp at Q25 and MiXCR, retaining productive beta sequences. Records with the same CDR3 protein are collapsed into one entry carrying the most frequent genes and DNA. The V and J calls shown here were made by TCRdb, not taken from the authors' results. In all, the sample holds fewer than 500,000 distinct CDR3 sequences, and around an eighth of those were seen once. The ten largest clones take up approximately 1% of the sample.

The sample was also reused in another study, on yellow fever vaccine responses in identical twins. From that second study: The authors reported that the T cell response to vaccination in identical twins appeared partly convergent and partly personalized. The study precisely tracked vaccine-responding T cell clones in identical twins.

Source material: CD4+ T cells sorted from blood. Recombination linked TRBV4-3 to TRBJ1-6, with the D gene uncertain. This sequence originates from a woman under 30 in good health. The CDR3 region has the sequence CASSDAPGLNSPLHF. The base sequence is TGCGCCAGCAGCGATGCCCCCGGGCTCAATTCACCCCTCCACTTT.